This T cell receptor (beta chain) was documented in a study of Ad26.COV2.S vaccination and SARS-CoV-2 variants. V lost 5 bases to trimming and J lost 3 bases, with 21 bases between them. Germline values: CDR1 SGHTA, CDR2 FQGTGA. This CDR3 comprises 17 residues. The method was immunoSEQ multiplex PCR; TCRdb's version includes in-frame clones alone and lacks a portion of them. Of approximately 240,000 clones listed, roughly 90% are singletons. Documented treatment: some 20 received Ad26.COV2.S at low or high dose, single or two shots; about 5 received placebo; per-sample allocation not given. Sampling occurred on day 63 after the first vaccine or placebo injection. Cohort 1b enrolled adults aged 18-55 years in Boston.

V is TRBV7-3 and J is TRBJ2-3, with D possibly matching TRBD1 (7 bases). Sequenced material: peripheral blood, taken in a trial of Ad26.COV2.S vaccine versus placebo. The clonotype originates from a person between 18 and 65 years old who received the Ad26.COV2.S COVID-19 vaccine or a placebo. The CDR3 coding sequence is TGTGCCAGCAGCCCCCAGGACAGGAGAGGGGGGACAGATACGCAGTATTTT. Translation gives CASSPQDRRGGTDTQYF.